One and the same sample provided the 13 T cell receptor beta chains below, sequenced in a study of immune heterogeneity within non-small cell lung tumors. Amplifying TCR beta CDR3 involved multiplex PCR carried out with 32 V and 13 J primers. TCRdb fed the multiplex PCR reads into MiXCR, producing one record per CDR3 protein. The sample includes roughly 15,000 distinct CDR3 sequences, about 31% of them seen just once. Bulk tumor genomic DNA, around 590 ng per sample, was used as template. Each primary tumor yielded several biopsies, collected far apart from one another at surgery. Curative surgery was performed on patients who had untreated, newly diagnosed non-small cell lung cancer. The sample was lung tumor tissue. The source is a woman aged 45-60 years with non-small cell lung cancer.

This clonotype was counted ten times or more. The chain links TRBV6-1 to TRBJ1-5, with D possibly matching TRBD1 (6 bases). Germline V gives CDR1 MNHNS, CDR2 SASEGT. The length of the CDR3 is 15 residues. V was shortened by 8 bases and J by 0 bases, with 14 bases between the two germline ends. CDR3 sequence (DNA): TGTGCCAGCGGCCACAGGGTGAATAGCAATCAGCCCCAGCATTTT. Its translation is CASGHRVNSNQPQHF.

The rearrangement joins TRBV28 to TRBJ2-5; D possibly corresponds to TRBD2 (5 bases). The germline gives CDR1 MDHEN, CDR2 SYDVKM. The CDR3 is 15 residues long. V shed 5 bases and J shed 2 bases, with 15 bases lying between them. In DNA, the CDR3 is TGTGCCAGCAGTCGACCGGGAAGCGGACAAGAGACCCAGTACTTC. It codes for CASSRPGSGQETQYF.

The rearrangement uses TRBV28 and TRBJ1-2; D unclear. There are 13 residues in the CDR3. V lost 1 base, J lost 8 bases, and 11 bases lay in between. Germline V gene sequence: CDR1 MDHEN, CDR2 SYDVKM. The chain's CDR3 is CASSLYGDAGYTF. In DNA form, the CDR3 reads TGTGCCAGCAGTTTATACGGGGATGCAGGCTACACCTTC.

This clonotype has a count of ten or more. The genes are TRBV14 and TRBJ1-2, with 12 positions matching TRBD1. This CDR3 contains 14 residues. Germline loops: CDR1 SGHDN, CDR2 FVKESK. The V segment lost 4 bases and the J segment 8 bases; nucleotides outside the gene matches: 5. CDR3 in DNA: TGTGCCAGCAGCCCGGGACAGGGGGCGAGCGGCTACACCTTC. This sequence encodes CASSPGQGASGYTF.

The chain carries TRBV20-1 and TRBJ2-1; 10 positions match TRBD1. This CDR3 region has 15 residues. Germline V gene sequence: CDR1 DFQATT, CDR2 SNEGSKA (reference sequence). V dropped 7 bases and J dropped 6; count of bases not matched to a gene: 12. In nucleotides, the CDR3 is TGCAGTGTCAGTGTTTGGGACAGGGGTGTCAATGAGCAGTTCTTC. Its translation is CSVSVWDRGVNEQFF.

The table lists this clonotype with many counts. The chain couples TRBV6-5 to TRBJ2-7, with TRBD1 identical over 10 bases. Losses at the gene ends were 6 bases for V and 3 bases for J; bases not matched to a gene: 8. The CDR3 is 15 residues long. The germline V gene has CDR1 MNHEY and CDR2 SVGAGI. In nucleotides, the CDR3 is TGTGCCAGCAGAGCCGGGACAGGGGTCGACTACGAGCAGTACTTC. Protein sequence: CASRAGTGVDYEQYF.

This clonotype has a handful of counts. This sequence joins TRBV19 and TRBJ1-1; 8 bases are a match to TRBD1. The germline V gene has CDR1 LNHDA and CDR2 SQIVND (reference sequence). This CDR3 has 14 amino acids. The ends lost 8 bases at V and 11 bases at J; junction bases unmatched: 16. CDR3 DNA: TGTGCCAGTCAACCGGGACAGGTGCCCGATGGGGCTTTCTTT. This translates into CASQPGQVPDGAFF.

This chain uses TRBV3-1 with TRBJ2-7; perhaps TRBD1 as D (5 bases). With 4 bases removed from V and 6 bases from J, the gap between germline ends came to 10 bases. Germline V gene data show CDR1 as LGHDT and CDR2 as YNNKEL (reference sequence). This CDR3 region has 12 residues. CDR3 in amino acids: CASSPQGAEQYF. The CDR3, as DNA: TGTGCCAGCAGCCCTCAGGGTGCCGAGCAGTACTTC.

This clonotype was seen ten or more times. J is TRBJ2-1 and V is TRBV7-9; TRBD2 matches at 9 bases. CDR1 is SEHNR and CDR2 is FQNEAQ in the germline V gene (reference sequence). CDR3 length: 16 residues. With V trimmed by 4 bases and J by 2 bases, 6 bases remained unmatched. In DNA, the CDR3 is TGTGCCAGCAGCTCGACGAGCGGGGGGACCTACAATGAGCAGTTCTTC. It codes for CASSSTSGGTYNEQFF. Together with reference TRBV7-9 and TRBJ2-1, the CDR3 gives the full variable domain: DTGVSQNPRHKITKRGQNVTFRCDPISEHNRLYWYRQTLGQGPEFLTYFQNEAQLEKSRLLSDRFSAERPKGSFSTLEIQRTEQGDSAMYLCASSSTSGGTYNEQFFGPGTRLTVL.

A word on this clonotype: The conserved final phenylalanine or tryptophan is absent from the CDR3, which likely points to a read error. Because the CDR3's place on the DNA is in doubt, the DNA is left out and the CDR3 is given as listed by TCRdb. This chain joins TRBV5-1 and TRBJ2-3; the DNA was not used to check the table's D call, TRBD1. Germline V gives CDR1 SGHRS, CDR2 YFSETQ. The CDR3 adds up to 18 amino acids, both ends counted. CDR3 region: CASSFTSGQGNHEQYFGP.

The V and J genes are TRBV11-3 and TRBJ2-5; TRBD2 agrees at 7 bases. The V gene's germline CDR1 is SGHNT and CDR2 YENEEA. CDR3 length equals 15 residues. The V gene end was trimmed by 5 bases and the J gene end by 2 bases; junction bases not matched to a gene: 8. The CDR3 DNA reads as TGTGCCAGCAGCCATCCCCTAGCGGAGCAAGAGACCCAGTACTTC. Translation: CASSHPLAEQETQYF.

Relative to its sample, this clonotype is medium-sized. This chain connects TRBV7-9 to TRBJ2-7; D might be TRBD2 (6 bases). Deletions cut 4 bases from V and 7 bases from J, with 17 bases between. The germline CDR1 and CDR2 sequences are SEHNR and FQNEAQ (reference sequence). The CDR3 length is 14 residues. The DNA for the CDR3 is TGTGCCAGCAGCTATACCAGGGACTTCGAGGAGCAGTACTTC. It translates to CASSYTRDFEEQYF.

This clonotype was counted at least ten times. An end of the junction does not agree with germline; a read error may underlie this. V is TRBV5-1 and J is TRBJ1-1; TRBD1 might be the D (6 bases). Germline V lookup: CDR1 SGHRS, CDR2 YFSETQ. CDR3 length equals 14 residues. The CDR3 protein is CASSSEGRGGSGLF. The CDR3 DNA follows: TGCGCCAGCAGTTCGGAGGGCAGGGGCGGTTCGGGTCTCTTT.